The 4 T cell receptor beta chains below come from one sample, sequenced in a study of control samples from healthy donors and cancer patients. Measured with immunoSEQ multiplex PCR; TCRdb has only the in-frame clones, and not every one. The profile covers about 12,000 clones, with more than 75% appearing a single time and 2.5% to 3% taken by the ten largest. Sample: formalin-fixed, paraffin-embedded tissue. These receptors were obtained from a male donor with melanoma.

The rearrangement joins TRBV19 to TRBJ1-5, with TRBD1 as a possible D gene (5 bases). The length of the CDR3 is 13 residues. Germline CDR1 and CDR2: LNHDA and SQIVND (reference sequence). V lost 4 bases, J lost 5 bases, and 9 bases lay in between. The CDR3 coding sequence is TGTGCCAGTAGTAGCCAGACAGATCAGCCCCAGCATTTT. Protein product: CASSSQTDQPQHF.

This clone was seen a handful of times. The gene calls are TRBV19 and TRBJ2-2, with D possibly TRBD1 on 6 matching bases. The V end was cut by 5 bases, the J end by 2 bases, with 12 bases between. Germline-derived CDR1 and CDR2 are LNHDA and SQIVND (reference sequence). This CDR3 is built from 15 residues. CDR3 sequence: CASSGTGQNTGELFF. In DNA, the CDR3 is TGTGCCAGTAGTGGGACGGGACAAAACACCGGGGAGCTGTTTTTT.

The chain couples TRBV30 to TRBJ1-3; 7 bases map to TRBD1. The J segment lost 4 bases and the V segment lost 2 bases, leaving 8 bases of the junction unmatched. The CDR3 consists of 15 residues. The germline gives CDR1 GTSNPN, CDR2 SVGIG (reference sequence). DNA for the CDR3: TGTGCCTGGAGTCAGACAGGGTCGGGAGGAAACACCATATATTTT. It specifies CAWSQTGSGGNTIYF.

The chain combines TRBV6-5 with TRBJ2-1, with 12 bases lining up with TRBD2. The CDR3 runs 15 residues. Per germline, CDR1 MNHEY and CDR2 SVGAGI. V lost 5 bases to trimming and J lost 4 bases; unmatched junction nucleotides: 3. DNA of the CDR3: TGTGCCAGCAGTCCTAGCGGGGGGGTATACAATGAGCAGTTCTTC. This gives the protein CASSPSGGVYNEQFF.